Given below is one T cell receptor (beta chain) in context. This sample is part of a study of blood T cell repertoires in COVID-19. Study at large: Collection of acute and convalescent COVID-19 samples took place in the United States, Italy and Spain. T cells, B-cell-depleted T cells, or PBMCs supplied cDNA or gDNA.

CDR1 and CDR2 from the germline V gene are SGDLS and YYNGEE. The ends were cut back, 0 bases at V and 4 bases at J, with 7 bases in the middle. This CDR3 spans 13 amino acids. Data came from immunoSEQ multiplex PCR; TCRdb stores just in-frame clones and leaves some out. The sample contains 90,000 to 110,000 clones, roughly 76% of which appear only once. The sequencing sample was made of peripheral blood. The J gene is TRBJ1-2, the V gene TRBV9; maybe TRBD1 (6 bases). This clonotype originated in a woman between 65 and 79 years old with acute or convalescent COVID-19. The CDR3 DNA reads as TGTGCCAGCAGCGTAGAGGGGGTCTATGGCTACACCTTC. Residues: CASSVEGVYGYTF.